This TCR beta chain comes out of a study of shared clonotypes between healthy human individuals. Positively selected for CCR7, the CD45RO-negative cells used as naive CD8 cells excluded terminally differentiated effector memory CD45RA+ cells. Profiling relied on immunoSEQ multiplex PCR, and the TCRdb table lists in-frame clones only, not all of them. The table lists more than 2 million clones, 85% to 95% of them singletons. Looked up from germline, CDR1 is SGHDT and CDR2 is YYEEEE. V lost 0 bases and J lost 3, with 7 bases in between. This CDR3 has 13 amino acids. The sequenced sample consisted of naive CD8+ T cells from PBMCs. The clonotype originates from a man aged 18-30 years in good health. Some clones in this sample may be carry-over from other donors' samples. The V gene is TRBV5-6, the J gene TRBJ2-7; D gene ambiguous. The CDR3 sequence: CASSLASDYEQYF. The DNA of the CDR3 is TGTGCCAGCAGCTTGGCATCGGACTACGAGCAGTACTTC. Filled out from reference TRBV5-6 and TRBJ2-7, the complete variable domain reads DAGVTQSPTHLIKTRGQQVTLRCSPKSGHDTVSWYQQALGQGPQFIFQYYEEEERQRGNFPDRFSGHQFPNYSSELNVNALLLGDSALYLCASSLASDYEQYFGPGTRLTVT.